This TCR beta chain was recovered during a study of cytomegalovirus exposure and HLA in healthy donors. Unrecorded immune exposure was likely among donors, who were nominally healthy when sampled. This clone was recorded a few times. Researchers ran the PCR with 60 Vbeta and 13 Jbeta primers. Sequenced by immunoSEQ multiplex PCR; TCRdb stores in-frame clones only, minus some. Among 150,000 to 200,000 clones listed, 65% to 75% were seen once. V shed 0 bases, J shed 1 base, and the junction held 2 bases outside the gene matches. The V gene's germline CDR1 is LGHNA and CDR2 YSLEER. The CDR3 runs to 15 residues.

The receptor's source is a human donor in good health. Sequenced material: PBMCs. The chain recombines TRBV4-3 with TRBJ1-1, with 7 nucleotides matching TRBD1. This CDR3 reads CASSQDYRGNTEAFF. CDR3 nucleotides: TGCGCCAGCAGCCAAGACTACAGGGGGAACACTGAAGCTTTCTTT.